The 27 T cell receptor beta chains below were found in one sample sequenced in a study of T cell changes during pregnancy in multiple sclerosis. TCRdb's table, derived via immunoSEQ multiplex PCR, lists solely in-frame clones and lacks some. Of 85,000 to 130,000 clones listed, around 90% were seen once; the top ten hold roughly 1.5%. The sample was peripheral blood, taken after pregnancy. All receptors come from a female donor with multiple sclerosis, enrolled in a pregnancy study.

This clone has a handful of counts. This chain links TRBV2 with TRBJ1-1; D gene ambiguous. Germline V gene data show CDR1 as SNHLY and CDR2 as FYNNEI. The V end lost 6 bases, the J end lost 5 bases, and 10 bases lay between the germline ends. This CDR3 is built from 12 residues. The CDR3 region has the DNA TGTGCCAGCAGGGGGAGGAGGACTGAAGCTTTCTTT. As protein: CASRGRRTEAFF.

The chain uses TRBV30 and TRBJ1-1; TRBD1 matches at 7 bases. From germline, CDR1 is GTSNPN and CDR2 SVGIG (reference sequence). The CDR3 has 11 residues. Losses at the gene ends were 3 bases for V and 6 bases for J; bases not matched to a gene: 1. Written as DNA, the CDR3 is TGTGCCTGGAGGGGGACAGCTGAAGCTTTCTTT. This codes for CAWRGTAEAFF.

The chain carries TRBV9 and TRBJ2-1; D not certain. V was cut by 3 bases and J by 7 bases, with 8 bases left in between. Germline assignment: CDR1 SGDLS and CDR2 YYNGEE. The CDR3 is 12 amino acids. The CDR3 region is CASSDLGNEQFF. The CDR3 DNA reads TGTGCCAGCAGCGACCTCGGGAATGAGCAGTTCTTC.

This clone was seen just once. The chain is built from TRBV5-4 and TRBJ1-1; D unclear. The CDR3 contains 14 residues. The germline gives CDR1 SGHNT, CDR2 YYREEE (reference sequence). The V and J ends lost 2 bases and 7 bases respectively, with 15 bases between them. CDR3 DNA: TGTGCCAGCAGCTTTATAAGTGGAAGCGGTGAAGCTTTCTTT. Translated: CASSFISGSGEAFF.

The rearrangement joins TRBV7-6 to TRBJ2-3, with TRBD2 identical over 7 bases. Trimming removed 2 bases from V and 4 bases from J; junction bases left unmatched: 6. Germline CDR1 reads SGHVS; CDR2 reads FNYEAQ. The CDR3 loop spans 15 amino acids. The CDR3 DNA follows: TGTGCCAGCAGCTTATATGCGGGAGCGGCAGATACGCAGTATTTT. Translated: CASSLYAGAADTQYF.

CDR3 region: CAISESSGGPSTDTQYF. DNA for the CDR3: TGTGCCATCAGTGAGTCAAGCGGGGGCCCGAGCACAGATACGCAGTATTTT. The J gene is TRBJ2-3, the V gene TRBV10-3; TRBD2 matches at 8 bases. Looked up from germline, CDR1 is ENHRY and CDR2 is SYGVKD. V shed 0 bases, J shed 0 bases, and the junction held 5 bases outside the gene matches. This CDR3 region has 17 residues.

The V gene is TRBV9, the J gene TRBJ2-3; possible D gene TRBD2, 5 bases. The V end lost 3 bases, the J end lost 1 base, and 12 bases lay between the germline ends. Germline CDR1 reads SGDLS; CDR2 reads YYNGEE. This CDR3 spans 15 amino acids. The CDR3 sequence is CASSGPSPGTDTQYF. CDR3 coding DNA: TGTGCCAGCAGCGGCCCTAGCCCCGGCACAGATACGCAGTATTTT.

This rearrangement joins TRBV11-2 to TRBJ1-2; 8 bases match TRBD1. The V gene's germline CDR1 is SGHAT and CDR2 FQNNGV. The CDR3 consists of 15 residues. The junction had 2 bases not matched to a gene; V was cut back by 0 bases and J by 2 bases. The DNA of the CDR3 is TGTGCCAGCAGCTTAGAGGCAGGGGGCAACTATGGCTACACCTTC. Protein sequence: CASSLEAGGNYGYTF. The variable domain in full, with the rest retrieved from reference TRBV11-2 and TRBJ1-2, is EAGVAQSPRYKIIEKRQSVAFWCNPISGHATLYWYQQILGQGPKLLIQFQNNGVVDDSQLPKDRFSAERLKGVDSTLKIQPAKLEDSAVYLCASSLEAGGNYGYTFGSGTRLTVV.

The chain recombines TRBV30 with TRBJ1-5; D is unclear. CDR1 and CDR2 from the germline V gene are GTSNPN and SVGIG (reference sequence). Trimming removed 0 bases at V and 2 bases at J, with 8 bases between. CDR3 length: 14 amino acids. CDR3 bases: TGTGCCTGGAGTGTGTGGCAGGGCAATCAGCCCCAGCATTTT. This encodes CAWSVWQGNQPQHF.

The V call is TRBV7-8, the J call TRBJ2-7; 8 bases map to TRBD1. The V gene's germline CDR1 is SGHVS and CDR2 FQNEAQ. The CDR3 spans 18 residues. V lost 0 bases, J lost 2 bases, and 12 bases stayed unmatched. The CDR3 bases are TGTGCCAGCAGCTTAGCGCGGGCAGGGGGCGCCCAGACCTACGAGCAGTACTTC. This gives the protein CASSLARAGGAQTYEQYF.

V gene TRBV7-2 combines with J gene TRBJ1-1; 10 bases are shared with TRBD1. CDR3 size: 14 residues. In germline, CDR1 is SGHTA, CDR2 FQGNSA. V dropped 5 bases and J dropped 11; count of bases not matched to a gene: 11. CDR3 residues: CASSPGDRGRPAFF. The CDR3, as DNA: TGTGCCAGCAGCCCCGGCGACAGGGGGCGTCCGGCTTTCTTT.

This clone was seen only once. The chain recombines TRBV30 with TRBJ1-2; D is unresolved. V lost 0 bases to trimming and J lost 4 bases, with 9 bases between them. Germline V gene data show CDR1 as GTSNPN and CDR2 as SVGIG (reference sequence). The CDR3 totals 13 residues. This CDR3 reads CAWSVRDIYGYTF. CDR3 in DNA: TGTGCCTGGAGTGTACGGGATATCTATGGCTACACCTTC. The full variable domain, rest sourced from reference TRBV30 and TRBJ1-2, is SQTIHQWPATLVQPVGSPLSLECTVEGTSNPNLYWYRQAAGRGLQLLFYSVGIGQISSEVPQNLSASRPQDRQFILSSKKLLLSDSGFYLCAWSVRDIYGYTFGSGTRLTVV.

The gene calls are TRBV15 and TRBJ1-2; TRBD1 might be the D (6 bases). The CDR3 sequence is 15 residues long. V was shortened by 0 bases and J by 4 bases, with 12 bases between the two germline ends. Germline CDR1 is LNHNV and CDR2 is YYDKDF (reference sequence). The CDR3 DNA reads TGTGCCACCAGCAGAGACGTCTCAGGGGCCTATGGCTACACCTTC. Its translation: CATSRDVSGAYGYTF.

This chain connects TRBV2 to TRBJ1-5, with 10 positions matching TRBD1. Per germline, CDR1 SNHLY and CDR2 FYNNEI. The V segment lost 1 base and the J segment 4 bases; nucleotides outside the gene matches: 7. This CDR3 has 17 residues. The CDR3 DNA reads TGTGCCAGCAGTGAAGGACAGGGGGCTCCCCGTAATCAGCCCCAGCATTTT. Its protein product is CASSEGQGAPRNQPQHF.

V and J are TRBV27 and TRBJ2-1; 11 bases align to TRBD1. The J segment lost 3 bases and the V segment lost 5 bases, leaving 3 bases of the junction unmatched. Germline loops: CDR1 MNHEY, CDR2 SMNVEV (reference sequence). This CDR3 comprises 15 residues. CDR3 in DNA: TGTGCCAGCAGTCCAGGGACAGGGGGCTACAATGAGCAGTTCTTC. This sequence encodes CASSPGTGGYNEQFF.

This rearrangement joins TRBV5-1 to TRBJ2-7; 7 bases are shared with TRBD1. The germline V gene encodes CDR1 SGHRS and CDR2 YFSETQ. The CDR3 has 15 amino acids. V dropped 2 bases and J dropped 1; count of bases not matched to a gene: 6. Here the CDR3 reads CASSLTGERSYEQYF. Written as DNA, the CDR3 is TGCGCCAGCAGCTTAACAGGGGAAAGGTCCTACGAGCAGTACTTC.

The rearrangement links TRBV7-9 to TRBJ2-5; 8 bases map to TRBD2. CDR1 SEHNR and CDR2 FQNEAQ come from the germline V gene (reference sequence). Losses at the gene ends were 2 bases for V and 5 bases for J; bases not matched to a gene: 7. There are 15 residues in the CDR3. The CDR3 is CASSLSAGGGETQYF. In nucleotides, the CDR3 is TGTGCCAGCAGCTTAAGTGCGGGGGGCGGGGAGACCCAGTACTTC.

The V and J genes are TRBV29-1 and TRBJ1-1; possibly TRBD1 for D (6 bases). V dropped 4 bases and J dropped 6 bases, with 15 bases sitting between them. This CDR3 is 13 amino acids long. Looked up from germline, CDR1 is SQVTM and CDR2 is ANQGSEA. The CDR3 reads CSVVGQGWAEAFF. CDR3 coding DNA: TGCAGCGTTGTCGGGCAGGGGTGGGCTGAAGCTTTCTTT.

The J gene is TRBJ2-5, the V gene TRBV20-1, with D hard to call. The tail of the sequence fits TRBJ2-7 better, so the J call may be wrong. The CDR3 has 11 amino acids. The germline V gene encodes CDR1 DFQATT and CDR2 SNEGSKA (reference sequence). The CDR3 here is CSASPGYEQYF. CDR3 in DNA: TGCAGTGCTAGTCCAGGCTACGAGCAGTACTTC.

This rearrangement joins TRBV9 to TRBJ1-1, with 9 bases aligning to TRBD1. The germline V gene encodes CDR1 SGDLS and CDR2 YYNGEE. The J segment lost 8 bases and the V segment lost 3 bases, leaving 8 bases of the junction unmatched. CDR3 length: 14 amino acids. This chain's CDR3 is CASSGGQGYLEAFF. Written as DNA, the CDR3 is TGTGCCAGCAGCGGGGGACAGGGATATTTGGAAGCTTTCTTT.

The chain uses TRBV19 and TRBJ2-3, with TRBD1 as a possible D gene (6 bases). This CDR3 has 12 amino acids. Deletions cut 4 bases from V and 5 bases from J, with 7 bases between. CDR1 and CDR2 from the germline V gene are LNHDA and SQIVND (reference sequence). CDR3 sequence: CASSTQGDTQYF. CDR3 nucleotides: TGTGCCAGTAGTACACAGGGAGATACGCAGTATTTT.

The chain is built from TRBV5-4 and TRBJ2-3; TRBD2 matches 8 bases. The germline CDR1 and CDR2 sequences are SGHNT and YYREEE (reference sequence). The length of the CDR3 is 13 residues. V shed 4 bases and J 3 bases; nucleotides not matched to a gene: 1. CDR3 region: CASSVAGTDTQYF. In DNA form, the CDR3 reads TGTGCCAGCAGCGTAGCGGGGACAGATACGCAGTATTTT.

A remark on this clone: The junction differs from germline at one of its ends, possibly a read error. V is TRBV28 and J is TRBJ2-1; the D is unclear. CDR3 length: 13 amino acids. The germline V gene encodes CDR1 MDHEN and CDR2 SYDVKM. CDR3 coding DNA: TGTGCCAGCAGCCCTCTCTCCCACAATGAGCAGTTCTTC. Translated, it gives CASSPLSHNEQFF. The whole variable domain, filled in from reference TRBV28 and TRBJ2-1, reads DVKVTQSSRYLVKRTGEKVFLECVQDMDHENMFWYRQDPGLGLRLIYFSYDVKMKEKGDIPEGYSVSREKKERFSLILESASTNQTSMYLCASSPLSHNEQFFGPGTRLTVL.

The rearrangement joins TRBV7-8 to TRBJ2-7, with 11 bases identical to TRBD2. The CDR3 has 14 amino acids. CDR1 and CDR2 from the germline V gene are SGHVS and FQNEAQ. J lost 2 bases, V lost 5 bases, and 2 bases had no gene match. Here the CDR3 reads CASSVGLAAYEQYF. CDR3 coding DNA: TGTGCCAGCAGCGTGGGACTAGCGGCCTACGAGCAGTACTTC.

The CDR3 sequence is CASSPHRGTNQPQHF. CDR3 nucleotides: TGTGCCAGCAGCCCCCACAGGGGTACCAATCAGCCCCAGCATTTT. The chain combines TRBV9 with TRBJ1-5, with 7 positions matching TRBD1. This CDR3 has 15 residues. Germline V gene sequence: CDR1 SGDLS, CDR2 YYNGEE. J lost 3 bases, V lost 4 bases, and 7 bases had no gene match.

The chain has TRBV28 and TRBJ1-1, with D tentatively TRBD1 (6 bases). V lost 2 bases and J 1 base, leaving 8 bases between the germline ends. CDR1 is MDHEN, CDR2 SYDVKM, per germline. The CDR3 extends over 14 amino acids. CDR3 bases: TGTGCCAGCAGTTTAAGGGGGACGAACACTGAAGCTTTCTTT. Amino acids: CASSLRGTNTEAFF.

The V and J genes are TRBV9 and TRBJ2-1, with unresolved D. This CDR3 is built from 11 residues. With 3 bases removed from V and 5 bases from J, the gap between germline ends came to 3 bases. Germline values: CDR1 SGDLS, CDR2 YYNGEE. CDR3 residues: CASSANNEQFF. For the CDR3, the DNA is TGTGCCAGCAGCGCTAACAATGAGCAGTTCTTC. Full variable domain (remainder filled in from reference TRBV9 and TRBJ2-1): DSGVTQTPKHLITATGQRVTLRCSPRSGDLSVYWYQQSLDQGLQFLIQYYNGEERAKGNILERFSAQQFPDLHSELNLSSLELGDSALYFCASSANNEQFFGPGTRLTVL.